This TCR beta chain came from a study of T cell changes during pregnancy in multiple sclerosis. The data were produced by immunoSEQ multiplex PCR, yet TCRdb's version contains in-frame clones alone and is incomplete. Here the sample spans 25,000 to 35,000 clones, roughly 84% being singletons. In its sample, this clone was seen once. This CDR3 has 14 amino acids. CDR1 and CDR2 (germline): MRHNA, SNTAGT. V lost 3 bases and J lost 4; bases outside the gene matches: 3. The sequencing used CD8+ T cells from peripheral blood mononuclear cells, collected after pregnancy. The chain couples TRBV6-4 to TRBJ2-3; 8 bases map to TRBD2. This sequence was found in a female donor with multiple sclerosis, enrolled in a pregnancy study. In DNA, the CDR3 is TGTGCCAGCAGTGAAGCGGGGGAATCAGATACGCAGTATTTT. Encoded protein: CASSEAGESDTQYF.